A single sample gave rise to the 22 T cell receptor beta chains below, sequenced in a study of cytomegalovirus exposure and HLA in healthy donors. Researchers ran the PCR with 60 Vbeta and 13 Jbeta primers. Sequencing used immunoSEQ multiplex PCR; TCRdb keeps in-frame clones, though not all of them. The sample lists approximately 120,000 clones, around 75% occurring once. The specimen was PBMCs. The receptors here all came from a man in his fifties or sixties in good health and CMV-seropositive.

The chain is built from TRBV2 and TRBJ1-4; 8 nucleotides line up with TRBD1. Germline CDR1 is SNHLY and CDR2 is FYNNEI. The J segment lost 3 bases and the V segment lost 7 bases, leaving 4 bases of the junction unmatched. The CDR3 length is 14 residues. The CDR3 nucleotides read TGTGCCAGCAATCTGGACAGGGCTAATGAAAAACTGTTTTTT. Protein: CASNLDRANEKLFF.

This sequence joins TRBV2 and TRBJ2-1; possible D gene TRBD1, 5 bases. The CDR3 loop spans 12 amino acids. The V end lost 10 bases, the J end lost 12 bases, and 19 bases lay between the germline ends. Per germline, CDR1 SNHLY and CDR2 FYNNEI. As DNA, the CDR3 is TGTGCCACCGCCGTTACAGGCCTAAGGCAGTTCTTC. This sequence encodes CATAVTGLRQFF.

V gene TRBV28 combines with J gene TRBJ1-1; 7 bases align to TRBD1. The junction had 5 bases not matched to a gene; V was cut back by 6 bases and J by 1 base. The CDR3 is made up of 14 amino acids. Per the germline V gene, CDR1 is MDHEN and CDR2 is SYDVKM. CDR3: CASRRTGPNTEAFF. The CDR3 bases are TGTGCCAGCAGACGGACAGGACCGAACACTGAAGCTTTCTTT.

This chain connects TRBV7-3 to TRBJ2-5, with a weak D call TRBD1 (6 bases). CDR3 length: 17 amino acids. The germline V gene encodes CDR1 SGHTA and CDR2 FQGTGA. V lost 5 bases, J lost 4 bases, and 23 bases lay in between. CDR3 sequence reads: CASSPPTHRVMGETQYF. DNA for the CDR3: TGTGCCAGCAGCCCCCCGACCCACAGGGTTATGGGAGAGACCCAGTACTTC.

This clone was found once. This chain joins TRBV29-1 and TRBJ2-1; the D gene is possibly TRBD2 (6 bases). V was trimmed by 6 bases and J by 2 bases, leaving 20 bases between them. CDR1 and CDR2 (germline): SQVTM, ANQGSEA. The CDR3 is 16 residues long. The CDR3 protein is CSVDDRDWGAYNEQFF. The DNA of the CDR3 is TGCAGCGTGGACGACCGGGACTGGGGGGCCTACAATGAGCAGTTCTTC.

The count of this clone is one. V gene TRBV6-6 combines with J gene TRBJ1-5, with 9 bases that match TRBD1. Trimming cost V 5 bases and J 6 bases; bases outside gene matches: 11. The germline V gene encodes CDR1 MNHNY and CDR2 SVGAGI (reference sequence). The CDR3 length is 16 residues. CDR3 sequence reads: CASSKGQGGSSQPQHF. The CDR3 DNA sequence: TGTGCCAGCAGTAAGGGACAGGGAGGTTCCTCTCAGCCCCAGCATTTT.

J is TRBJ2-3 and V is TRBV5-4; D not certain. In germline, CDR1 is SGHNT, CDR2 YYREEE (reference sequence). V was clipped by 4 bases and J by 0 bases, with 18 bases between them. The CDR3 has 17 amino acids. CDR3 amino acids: CASSQTPLPGSTDTQYF. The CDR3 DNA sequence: TGTGCCAGCAGCCAGACTCCGCTCCCCGGGAGCACAGATACGCAGTATTTT.

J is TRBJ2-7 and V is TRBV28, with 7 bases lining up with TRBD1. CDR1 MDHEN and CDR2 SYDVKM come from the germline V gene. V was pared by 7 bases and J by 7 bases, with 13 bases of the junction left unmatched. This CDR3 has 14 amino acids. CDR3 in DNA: TGTGCCAGCACCCGAAACAGGGGATCGAGGGAGCAGTACTTC. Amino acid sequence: CASTRNRGSREQYF.

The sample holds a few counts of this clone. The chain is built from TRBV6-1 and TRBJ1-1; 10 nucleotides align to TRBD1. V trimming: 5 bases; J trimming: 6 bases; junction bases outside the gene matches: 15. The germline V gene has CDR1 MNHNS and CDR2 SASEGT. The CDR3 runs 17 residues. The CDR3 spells CASSQVGDRGPKAEAFF. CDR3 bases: TGTGCCAGCAGTCAAGTTGGGGACAGGGGTCCCAAGGCTGAAGCTTTCTTT.

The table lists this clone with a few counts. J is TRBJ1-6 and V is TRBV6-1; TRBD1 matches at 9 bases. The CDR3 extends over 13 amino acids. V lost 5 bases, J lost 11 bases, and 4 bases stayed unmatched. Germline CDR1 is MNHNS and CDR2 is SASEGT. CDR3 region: CASSWDRVAPLHF. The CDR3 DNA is TGTGCCAGCAGTTGGGACAGGGTCGCACCCCTCCACTTT.

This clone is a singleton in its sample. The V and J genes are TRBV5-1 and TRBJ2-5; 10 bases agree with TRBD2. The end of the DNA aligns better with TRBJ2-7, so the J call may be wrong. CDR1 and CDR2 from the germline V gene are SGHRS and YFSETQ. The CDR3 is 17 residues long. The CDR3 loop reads CASTRGPAGTSEAEQYF. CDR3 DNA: TGCGCCAGCACCCGGGGTCCGGCTGGGACTAGCGAGGCCGAGCAGTACTTC.

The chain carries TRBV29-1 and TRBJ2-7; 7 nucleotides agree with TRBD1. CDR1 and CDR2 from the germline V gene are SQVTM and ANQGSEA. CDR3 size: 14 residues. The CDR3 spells CRDLSGQKTYEQYF. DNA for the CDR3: TGCAGGGACTTATCGGGACAGAAGACCTACGAGCAGTACTTC.

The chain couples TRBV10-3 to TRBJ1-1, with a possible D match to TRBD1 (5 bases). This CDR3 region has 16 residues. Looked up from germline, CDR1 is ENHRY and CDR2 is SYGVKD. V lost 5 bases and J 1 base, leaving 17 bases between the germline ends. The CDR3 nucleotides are TGTGCCATCAGTTCCCCGAGGGGAGGATCGAACACTGAAGCTTTCTTT. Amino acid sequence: CAISSPRGGSNTEAFF.

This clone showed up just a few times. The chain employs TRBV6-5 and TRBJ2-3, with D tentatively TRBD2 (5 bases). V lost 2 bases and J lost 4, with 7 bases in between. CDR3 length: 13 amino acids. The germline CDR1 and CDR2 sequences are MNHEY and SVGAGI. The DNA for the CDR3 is TGTGCCAGCAGTTACGCCGGGGCAGATACGCAGTATTTT. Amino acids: CASSYAGADTQYF.

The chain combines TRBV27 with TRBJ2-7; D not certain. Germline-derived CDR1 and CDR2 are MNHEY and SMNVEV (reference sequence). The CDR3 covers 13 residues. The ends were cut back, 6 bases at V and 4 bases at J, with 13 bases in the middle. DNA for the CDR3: TGTGCCAGCAGACTTAGTGGGCGATACGAGCAGTACTTC. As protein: CASRLSGRYEQYF.

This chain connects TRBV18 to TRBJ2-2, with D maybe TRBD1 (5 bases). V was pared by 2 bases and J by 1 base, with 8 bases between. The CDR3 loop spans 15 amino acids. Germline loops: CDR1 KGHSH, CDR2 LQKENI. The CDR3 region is CASSPTGQNTGELFF. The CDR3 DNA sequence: TGTGCCAGCTCACCAACAGGACAGAACACCGGGGAGCTGTTTTTT.

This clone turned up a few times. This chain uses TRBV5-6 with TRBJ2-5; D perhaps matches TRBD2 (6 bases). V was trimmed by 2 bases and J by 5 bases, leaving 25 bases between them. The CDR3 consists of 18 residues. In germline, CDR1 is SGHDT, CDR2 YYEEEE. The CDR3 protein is CASSFIIAGTSFRETQYF. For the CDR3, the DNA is TGTGCCAGCAGCTTCATCATCGCCGGGACTTCTTTTAGGGAGACCCAGTACTTC.

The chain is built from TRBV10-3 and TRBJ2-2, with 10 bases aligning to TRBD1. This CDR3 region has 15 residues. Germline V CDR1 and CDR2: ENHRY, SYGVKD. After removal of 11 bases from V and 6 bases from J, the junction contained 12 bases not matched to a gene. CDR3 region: CASGLTGGAPGELFF. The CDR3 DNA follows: TGTGCCTCCGGTTTGACAGGGGGCGCCCCCGGGGAGCTGTTTTTT.

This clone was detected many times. This CDR3 is CSANRGSNTEAFF. As DNA, the CDR3 is TGCAGCGCCAACAGGGGTTCGAACACTGAAGCTTTCTTT. The chain couples TRBV29-1 to TRBJ1-1; TRBD1 agrees at 7 bases. The junction had 6 bases not matched to a gene; V was cut back by 7 bases and J by 1 base. This CDR3 is built from 13 residues. The germline CDR1 and CDR2 sequences are SQVTM and ANQGSEA.

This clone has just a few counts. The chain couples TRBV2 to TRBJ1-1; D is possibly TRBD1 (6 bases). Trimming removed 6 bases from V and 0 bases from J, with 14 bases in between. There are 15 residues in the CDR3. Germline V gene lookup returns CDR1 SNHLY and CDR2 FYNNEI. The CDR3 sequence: CASSHPTGLNTEAFF. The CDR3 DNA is TGTGCCAGCAGCCACCCGACAGGTTTGAACACTGAAGCTTTCTTT.

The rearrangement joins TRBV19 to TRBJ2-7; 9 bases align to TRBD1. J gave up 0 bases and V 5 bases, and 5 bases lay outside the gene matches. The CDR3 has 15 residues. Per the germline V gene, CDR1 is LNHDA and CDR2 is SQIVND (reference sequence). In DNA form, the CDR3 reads TGTGCCAGTAGTCCCCGGGACAGGGTCTCCTACGAGCAGTACTTC. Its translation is CASSPRDRVSYEQYF. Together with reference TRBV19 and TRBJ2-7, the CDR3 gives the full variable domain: DGGITQSPKYLFRKEGQNVTLSCEQNLNHDAMYWYRQDPGQGLRLIYYSQIVNDFQKGDIAEGYSVSREKKESFPLTVTSAQKNPTAFYLCASSPRDRVSYEQYFGPGTRLTVT.

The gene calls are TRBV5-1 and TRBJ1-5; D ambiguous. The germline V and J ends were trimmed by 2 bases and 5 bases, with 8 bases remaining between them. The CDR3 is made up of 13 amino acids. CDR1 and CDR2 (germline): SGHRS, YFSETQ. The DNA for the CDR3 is TGCGCCAGCAGCTTAGGCCTAGATCAGCCCCAGCATTTT. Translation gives CASSLGLDQPQHF.